This T cell receptor beta chain stems from a study of cytomegalovirus exposure and HLA in healthy donors. Study findings and constraints: A list of approximately 160 TCR beta chains associated with cytomegalovirus was given.

This clone was counted between two and nine times. Antigen unknown. The primer mix had 60 Vbeta and 13 Jbeta primers. Using immunoSEQ multiplex PCR, the repertoire was profiled, and TCRdb retains in-frame clones only, with some absent. The sample yields 150,000 or so clones, roughly 70% seen once. The V gene end was trimmed by 3 bases and the J gene end by 6 bases; junction bases not matched to a gene: 4. Germline V gene lookup returns CDR1 SEHNR and CDR2 FQNEAQ (reference sequence). The CDR3 spans 14 residues. This TCR was sampled from a man aged 40-49 years in good health and CMV-seropositive. Sequenced input: PBMCs. This rearrangement joins TRBV7-9 to TRBJ1-5; TRBD1 aligns across 8 bases. The CDR3 DNA reads TGTGCCAGCAGCTTTGGACAGGGAGTTCAGCCCCAGCATTTT. Translating gives CASSFGQGVQPQHF.